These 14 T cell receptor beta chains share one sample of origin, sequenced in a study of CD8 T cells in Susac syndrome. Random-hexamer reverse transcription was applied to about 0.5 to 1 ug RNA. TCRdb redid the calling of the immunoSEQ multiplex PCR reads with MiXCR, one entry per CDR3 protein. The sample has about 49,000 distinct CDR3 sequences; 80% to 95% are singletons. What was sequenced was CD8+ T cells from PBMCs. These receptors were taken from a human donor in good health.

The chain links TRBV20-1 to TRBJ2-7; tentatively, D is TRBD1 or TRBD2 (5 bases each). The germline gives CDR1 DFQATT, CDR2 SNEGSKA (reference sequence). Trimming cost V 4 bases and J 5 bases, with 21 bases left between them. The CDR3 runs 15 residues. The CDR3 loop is CSATASFTRDDEQYF. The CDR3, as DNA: TGCAGTGCTACTGCTAGTTTCACCCGGGACGACGAGCAGTACTTC.

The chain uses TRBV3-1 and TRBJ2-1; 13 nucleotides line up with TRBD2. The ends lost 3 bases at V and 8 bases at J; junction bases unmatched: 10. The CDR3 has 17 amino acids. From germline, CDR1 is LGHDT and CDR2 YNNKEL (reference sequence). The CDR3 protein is CASSQDVTSGRGDEQFF. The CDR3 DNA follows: TGTGCCAGCAGCCAGGACGTAACTAGCGGGAGGGGGGATGAGCAGTTCTTC.

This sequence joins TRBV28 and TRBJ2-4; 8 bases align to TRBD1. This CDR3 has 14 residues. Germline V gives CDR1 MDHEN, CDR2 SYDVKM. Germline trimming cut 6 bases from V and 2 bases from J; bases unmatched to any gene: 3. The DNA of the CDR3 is TGTGCCAGCAGCCGGGACAGGCCCAAAAACATTCAGTACTTC. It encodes CASSRDRPKNIQYF.

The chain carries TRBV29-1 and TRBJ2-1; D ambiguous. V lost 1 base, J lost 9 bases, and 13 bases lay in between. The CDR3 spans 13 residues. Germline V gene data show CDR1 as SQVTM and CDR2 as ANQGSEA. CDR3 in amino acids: CSVEVSPGGEQFF. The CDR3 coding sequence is TGCAGCGTTGAAGTCTCTCCTGGTGGTGAGCAGTTCTTC.

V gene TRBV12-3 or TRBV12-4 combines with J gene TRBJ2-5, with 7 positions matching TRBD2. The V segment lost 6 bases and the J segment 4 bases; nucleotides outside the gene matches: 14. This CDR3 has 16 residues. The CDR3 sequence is CASSSGRGRPGETQYF. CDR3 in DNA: TGTGCCAGCAGCTCGGGGAGGGGCAGACCTGGAGAGACCCAGTACTTC.

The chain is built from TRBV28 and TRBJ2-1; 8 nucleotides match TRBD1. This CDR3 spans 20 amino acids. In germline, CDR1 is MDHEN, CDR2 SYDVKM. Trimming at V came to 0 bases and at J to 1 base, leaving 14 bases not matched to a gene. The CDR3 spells CASSLCTDRANFGSYNEQFF. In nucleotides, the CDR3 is TGTGCCAGCAGTTTATGCACGGACAGGGCTAATTTCGGGTCCTACAATGAGCAGTTCTTC.

This CDR3 reads CSAFRDREAFF. The DNA of the CDR3 is TGCAGCGCCTTCCGGGACAGGGAAGCTTTCTTT. The V gene is TRBV29-1, the J gene TRBJ1-1; 8 bases fit TRBD1. V shed 7 bases and J 8 bases; nucleotides not matched to a gene: 6. This CDR3 spans 11 amino acids. The V gene's germline CDR1 is SQVTM and CDR2 ANQGSEA.

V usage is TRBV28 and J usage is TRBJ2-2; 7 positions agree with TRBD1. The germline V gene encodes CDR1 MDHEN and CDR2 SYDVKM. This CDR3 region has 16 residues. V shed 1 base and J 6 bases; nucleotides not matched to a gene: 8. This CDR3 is CASSLSFSGGPGELFF. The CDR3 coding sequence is TGTGCCAGCAGTTTATCTTTCTCAGGGGGACCCGGGGAGCTGTTTTTT.

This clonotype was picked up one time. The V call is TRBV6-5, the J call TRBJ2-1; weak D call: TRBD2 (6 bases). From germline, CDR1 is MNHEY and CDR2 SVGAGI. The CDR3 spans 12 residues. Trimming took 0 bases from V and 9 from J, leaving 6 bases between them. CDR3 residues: CASSYSGSEQFF. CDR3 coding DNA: TGTGCCAGCAGTTACTCCGGGAGTGAGCAGTTCTTC.

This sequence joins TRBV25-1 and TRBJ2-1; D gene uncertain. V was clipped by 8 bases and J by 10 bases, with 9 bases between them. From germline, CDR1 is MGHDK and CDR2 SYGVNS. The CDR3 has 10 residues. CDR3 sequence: CASQAQEQFF. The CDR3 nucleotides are TGTGCCAGCCAAGCGCAGGAGCAGTTCTTC.

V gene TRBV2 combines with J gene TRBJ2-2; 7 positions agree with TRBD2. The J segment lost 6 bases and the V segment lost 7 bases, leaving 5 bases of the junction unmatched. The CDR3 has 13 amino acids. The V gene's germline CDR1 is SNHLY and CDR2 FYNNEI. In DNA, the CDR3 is TGTGCCAGCACTAAGGGAGGGGCCGGGGAGCTGTTTTTT. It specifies CASTKGGAGELFF.

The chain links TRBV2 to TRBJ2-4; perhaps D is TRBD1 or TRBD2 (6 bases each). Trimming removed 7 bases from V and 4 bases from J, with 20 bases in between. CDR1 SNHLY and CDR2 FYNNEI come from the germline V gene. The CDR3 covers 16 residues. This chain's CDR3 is CASTSLGGPLKNIQYF. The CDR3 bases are TGTGCCAGCACATCCCTCGGGGGCCCGCTAAAAAACATTCAGTACTTC.

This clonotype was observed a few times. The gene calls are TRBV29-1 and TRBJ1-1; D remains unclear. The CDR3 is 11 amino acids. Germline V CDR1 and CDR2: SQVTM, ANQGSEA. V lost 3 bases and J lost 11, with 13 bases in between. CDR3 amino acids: CSVDLSGRAFF. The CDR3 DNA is TGCAGCGTTGACCTCTCGGGTCGGGCTTTCTTT.

The CDR3 sequence is CSVDNSWNTEAFF. CDR3 sequence (DNA): TGCAGCGTTGATAACAGCTGGAATACTGAAGCTTTCTTT. V gene TRBV29-1 combines with J gene TRBJ1-1; D remains ambiguous. This CDR3 spans 13 amino acids. CDR1 is SQVTM and CDR2 is ANQGSEA in the germline V gene. V was cut by 3 bases and J by 5 bases, with 13 bases left in between.